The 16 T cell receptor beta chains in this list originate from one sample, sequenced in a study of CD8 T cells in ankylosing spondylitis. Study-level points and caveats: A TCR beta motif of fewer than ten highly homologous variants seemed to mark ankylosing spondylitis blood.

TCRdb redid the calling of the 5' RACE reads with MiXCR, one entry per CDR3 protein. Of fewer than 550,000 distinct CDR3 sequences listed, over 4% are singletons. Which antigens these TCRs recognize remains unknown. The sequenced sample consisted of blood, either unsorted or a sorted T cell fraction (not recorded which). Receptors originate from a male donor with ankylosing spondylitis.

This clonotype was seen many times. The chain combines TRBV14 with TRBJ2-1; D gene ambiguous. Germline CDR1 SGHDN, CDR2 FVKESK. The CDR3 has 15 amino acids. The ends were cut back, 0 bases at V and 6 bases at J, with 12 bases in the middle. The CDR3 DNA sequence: TGTGCCAGCAGCCAAGATATCGGTGGTAGCAATGAGCAGTTCTTC. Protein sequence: CASSQDIGGSNEQFF.

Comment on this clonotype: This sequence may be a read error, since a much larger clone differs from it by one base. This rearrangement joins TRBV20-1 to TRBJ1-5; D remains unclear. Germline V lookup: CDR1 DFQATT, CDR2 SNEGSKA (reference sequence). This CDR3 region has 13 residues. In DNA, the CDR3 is TGCAATGCTAGAGTTTGGGGAAATCAGCCCCAGCATTTT. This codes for CNARVWGNQPQHF.

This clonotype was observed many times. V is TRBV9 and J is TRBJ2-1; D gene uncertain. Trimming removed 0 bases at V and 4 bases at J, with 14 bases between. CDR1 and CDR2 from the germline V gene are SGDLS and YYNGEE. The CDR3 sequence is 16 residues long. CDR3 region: CASSVGVPPAYNEQFF. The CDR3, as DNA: TGTGCCAGCAGCGTAGGGGTCCCTCCAGCTTACAATGAGCAGTTCTTC.

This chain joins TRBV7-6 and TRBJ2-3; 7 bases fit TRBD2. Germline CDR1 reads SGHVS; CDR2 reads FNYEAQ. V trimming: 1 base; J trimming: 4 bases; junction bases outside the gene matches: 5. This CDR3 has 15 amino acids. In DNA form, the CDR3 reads TGTGCCAGCAGCTTAGTGCGGGGGAAGGCAGATACGCAGTATTTT. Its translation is CASSLVRGKADTQYF. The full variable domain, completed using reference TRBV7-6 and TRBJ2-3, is GAGVSQSPRYKVTKRGQDVALRCDPISGHVSLYWYRQALGQGPEFLTYFNYEAQQDKSGLPNDRFSAERPEGSISTLTIQRTEQRDSAMYRCASSLVRGKADTQYFGPGTRLTVL.

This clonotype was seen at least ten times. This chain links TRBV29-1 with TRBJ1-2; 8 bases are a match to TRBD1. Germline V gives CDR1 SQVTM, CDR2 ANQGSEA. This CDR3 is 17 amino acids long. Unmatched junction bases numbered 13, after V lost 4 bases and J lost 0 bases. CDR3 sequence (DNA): TGCAGCGTTGTTTCTCGGAGACAGGGGCCATCTAACTATGGCTACACCTTC. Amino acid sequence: CSVVSRRQGPSNYGYTF.

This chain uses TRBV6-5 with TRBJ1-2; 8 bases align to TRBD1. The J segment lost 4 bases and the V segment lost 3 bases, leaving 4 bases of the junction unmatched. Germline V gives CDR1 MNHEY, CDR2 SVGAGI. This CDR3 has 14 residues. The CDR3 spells CASSYEGQGYGYTF. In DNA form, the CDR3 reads TGTGCCAGCAGTTATGAAGGACAGGGCTATGGCTACACCTTC.

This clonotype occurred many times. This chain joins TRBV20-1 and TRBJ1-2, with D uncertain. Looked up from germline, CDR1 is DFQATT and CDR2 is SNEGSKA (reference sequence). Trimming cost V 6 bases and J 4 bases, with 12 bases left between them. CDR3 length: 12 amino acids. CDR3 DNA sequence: TGCAGTGCCCCCGAATTCGGCTATGGCTACACCTTC. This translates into CSAPEFGYGYTF.

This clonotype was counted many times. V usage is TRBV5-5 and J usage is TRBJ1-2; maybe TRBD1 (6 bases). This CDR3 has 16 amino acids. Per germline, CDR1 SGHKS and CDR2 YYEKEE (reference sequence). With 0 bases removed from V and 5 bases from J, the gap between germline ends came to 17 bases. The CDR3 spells CASSLASSGQPYGYTF. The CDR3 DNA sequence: TGTGCCAGCAGCTTGGCTAGCTCAGGACAGCCATATGGCTACACCTTC.

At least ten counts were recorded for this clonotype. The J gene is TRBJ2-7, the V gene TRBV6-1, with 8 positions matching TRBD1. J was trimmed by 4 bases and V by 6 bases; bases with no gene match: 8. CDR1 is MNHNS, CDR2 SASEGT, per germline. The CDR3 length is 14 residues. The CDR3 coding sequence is TGTGCCAGCAGCGCAGGGGGCACTGGTTACGAGCAGTACTTC. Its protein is CASSAGGTGYEQYF.

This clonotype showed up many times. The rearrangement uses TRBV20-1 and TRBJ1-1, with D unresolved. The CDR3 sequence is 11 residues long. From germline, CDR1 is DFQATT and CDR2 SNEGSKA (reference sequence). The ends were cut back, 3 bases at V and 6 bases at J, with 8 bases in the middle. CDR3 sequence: CSASHPPEAFF. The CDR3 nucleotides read TGCAGTGCTAGCCATCCACCTGAAGCTTTCTTT.

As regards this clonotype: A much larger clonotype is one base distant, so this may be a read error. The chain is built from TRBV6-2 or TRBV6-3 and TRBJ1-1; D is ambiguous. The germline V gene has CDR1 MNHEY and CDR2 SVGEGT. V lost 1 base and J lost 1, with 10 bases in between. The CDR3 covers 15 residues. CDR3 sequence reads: CASSYYSTWNTEAFF. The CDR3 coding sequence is TGTGCCAGCAGTTACTACTCGACATGGAACACTGAAGCTTTCTTT.

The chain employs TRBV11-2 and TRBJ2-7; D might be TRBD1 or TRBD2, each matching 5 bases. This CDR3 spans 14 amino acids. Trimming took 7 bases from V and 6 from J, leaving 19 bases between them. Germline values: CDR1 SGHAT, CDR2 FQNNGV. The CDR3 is CASTRTRGGLEQYF. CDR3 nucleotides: TGTGCCAGCACCCGGACCCGTGGGGGTCTCGAGCAGTACTTC.

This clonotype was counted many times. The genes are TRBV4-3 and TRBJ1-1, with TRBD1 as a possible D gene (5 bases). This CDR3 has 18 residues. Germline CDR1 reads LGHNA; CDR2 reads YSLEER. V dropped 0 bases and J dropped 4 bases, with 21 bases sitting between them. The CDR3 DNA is TGCGCCAGCAGCCAAGAAGGATTGGGGGTTCAGGTCGCCACTGAAGCTTTCTTT. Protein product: CASSQEGLGVQVATEAFF.

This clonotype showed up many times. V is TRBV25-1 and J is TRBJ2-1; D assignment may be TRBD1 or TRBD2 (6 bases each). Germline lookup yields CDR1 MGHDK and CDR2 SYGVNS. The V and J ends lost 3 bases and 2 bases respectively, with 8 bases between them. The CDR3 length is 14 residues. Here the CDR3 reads CASSERGAYNEQFF. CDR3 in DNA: TGTGCCAGCAGTGAGAGGGGGGCCTACAATGAGCAGTTCTTC. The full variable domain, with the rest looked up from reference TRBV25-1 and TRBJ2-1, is EADIYQTPRYLVIGTGKKITLECSQTMGHDKMYWYQQDPGMELHLIHYSYGVNSTEKGDLSSESTVSRIRTEHFPLTLESARPSHTSQYLCASSERGAYNEQFFGPGTRLTVL.

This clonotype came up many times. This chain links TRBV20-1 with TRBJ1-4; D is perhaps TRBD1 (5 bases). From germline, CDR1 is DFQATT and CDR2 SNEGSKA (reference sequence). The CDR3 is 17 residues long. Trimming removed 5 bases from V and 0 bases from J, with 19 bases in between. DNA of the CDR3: TGCAGTGCTGGGGGGGACGGCTCGTCAGCAACTAATGAAAAACTGTTTTTT. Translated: CSAGGDGSSATNEKLFF.

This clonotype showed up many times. The CDR3 nucleotides read TGCAGTGCTAGAGATTATCTAGAGGTGGGGGGCACAGATACGCAGTATTTT. As protein: CSARDYLEVGGTDTQYF. The genes are TRBV20-1 and TRBJ2-3; D tentatively reads TRBD1 or TRBD2 (5 bases each). The germline V gene encodes CDR1 DFQATT and CDR2 SNEGSKA (reference sequence). CDR3 length: 17 residues. The V and J ends lost 0 bases and 1 base respectively, with 17 bases between them.